These 18 T cell receptor beta chains were all obtained from the same sample, sequenced in a study of T-cell reconstitution after alpha-beta-depleted transplantation in children. Preparation of the TCRbeta library involved a method that used unique molecular identifiers. One entry per CDR3 protein, called by TCRdb with MiXCR from the PCR reads. The sample holds about 540,000 distinct CDR3 sequences, 15% to 20% seen once. Specimen: PBMCs from the stem cell graft donor, collected from the stem cell graft. The receptors were sampled from a human donor who donated a stem cell graft to a child with acute lymphoblastic leukemia.

This clonotype was observed a handful of times. The chain carries TRBV5-1 and TRBJ2-7; 9 bases match TRBD1. The germline CDR1 and CDR2 sequences are SGHRS and YFSETQ. The ends lost 4 bases at V and 5 bases at J; junction bases unmatched: 13. The CDR3 is 16 residues long. CDR3 in DNA: TGCGCCAGCAGCCACATATATGACAGGGGGGGAGACGAGCAGTACTTC. Translation gives CASSHIYDRGGDEQYF.

The chain joins TRBV18 to TRBJ2-7; 9 positions match TRBD2. Per the germline V gene, CDR1 is KGHSH and CDR2 is LQKENI. The CDR3 is 14 amino acids. With 6 bases clipped from V and 5 bases from J, the junction kept 8 bases outside the gene matches. In DNA, the CDR3 is TGTGCCAGCTCGCAGTCTAGCGGGATCCACGAGCAGTACTTC. It translates to CASSQSSGIHEQYF.

The chain is built from TRBV12-3 or TRBV12-4 and TRBJ2-7; 8 nucleotides line up with TRBD1. V shed 0 bases, J shed 5 bases, and the junction held 6 bases outside the gene matches. The CDR3 covers 15 residues. The CDR3 spells CASSLADRENDEQYF. The CDR3 nucleotides read TGTGCCAGCAGTTTAGCGGACAGGGAGAATGACGAGCAGTACTTC.

The V and J genes are TRBV20-1 and TRBJ2-2; 7 bases line up with TRBD2. This CDR3 is built from 15 residues. CDR1 DFQATT and CDR2 SNEGSKA come from the germline V gene (reference sequence). With V trimmed by 5 bases and J by 1 base, 7 bases remained unmatched. CDR3 sequence (DNA): TGCAGTGCTCGCCCTAGCGGAAAGAACACCGGGGAGCTGTTTTTT. This codes for CSARPSGKNTGELFF.

The gene calls are TRBV7-9 and TRBJ2-3, with TRBD1 matching over 7 bases. The CDR3 runs 14 residues. The ends lost 2 bases at V and 8 bases at J; junction bases unmatched: 7. Germline V CDR1 and CDR2: SEHNR, FQNEAQ (reference sequence). For the CDR3, the DNA is TGTGCCAGCAGCTTATTGGCGACAGGGTCTACGCAGTATTTT. Its translation: CASSLLATGSTQYF.

This clonotype was seen a few times. The chain uses TRBV5-6 and TRBJ1-4, with D maybe TRBD1 (5 bases). CDR3 length: 14 residues. Deletions cut 1 base from V and 3 bases from J, with 7 bases between. Germline CDR1 SGHDT, CDR2 YYEEEE. The CDR3 reads CASSLWGANEKLFF. The CDR3 DNA reads TGTGCCAGCAGCTTGTGGGGGGCTAATGAAAAACTGTTTTTT.

This clonotype turned up a few times. J is TRBJ1-1 and V is TRBV5-5, with a weak D call TRBD1 (6 bases). The germline CDR1 and CDR2 sequences are SGHKS and YYEKEE (reference sequence). V was pared by 1 base and J by 3 bases, with 13 bases between. The CDR3 runs to 15 residues. CDR3 protein: CASSLRLSGDTEAFF. For the CDR3, the DNA is TGTGCCAGCAGCTTGAGGTTGTCAGGGGACACTGAAGCTTTCTTT.

This clonotype occurred a few times. V and J are TRBV5-1 and TRBJ2-5, with D tentatively TRBD2 (7 bases). The CDR3 is 16 amino acids. CDR1 is SGHRS and CDR2 is YFSETQ in the germline V gene. The V end was cut by 3 bases, the J end by 1 base, with 16 bases between. The CDR3 DNA sequence: TGCGCCAGCAGCTCTGGACTAGGGGGGTCCCAAGAGACCCAGTACTTC. It codes for CASSSGLGGSQETQYF.

The chain recombines TRBV4-1 with TRBJ2-6; no reliable D call. The germline V gene has CDR1 MGHRA and CDR2 YSYEKL. The CDR3 consists of 15 residues. Trimming removed 0 bases at V and 3 bases at J, with 6 bases between. CDR3 protein: CASSQEGYGANVLTF. CDR3 coding DNA: TGCGCCAGCAGCCAAGAAGGGTATGGGGCCAACGTCCTGACTTTC.

The J gene is TRBJ2-1, the V gene TRBV5-1; D possibly corresponds to TRBD2 (6 bases). V dropped 4 bases and J dropped 0 bases, with 17 bases sitting between them. The CDR3 is 17 residues long. Germline values: CDR1 SGHRS, CDR2 YFSETQ. In DNA, the CDR3 is TGCGCCAGCAGCAACGGGGGTGGCAAACACTCCTACAATGAGCAGTTCTTC. This encodes CASSNGGGKHSYNEQFF.

The chain is built from TRBV6-1 and TRBJ2-1, with TRBD2 matching over 7 bases. The length of the CDR3 is 17 residues. The junction had 13 bases not matched to a gene; V was cut back by 6 bases and J by 2 bases. Looked up from germline, CDR1 is MNHNS and CDR2 is SASEGT. The CDR3 loop reads CASSLNLPSGPYNEQFF. The CDR3 coding sequence is TGTGCCAGCAGCCTCAACCTTCCTAGCGGCCCCTACAATGAGCAGTTCTTC.

The rearrangement joins TRBV10-3 to TRBJ2-7; 8 nucleotides align to TRBD2. Trimming cost V 6 bases and J 3 bases; bases outside gene matches: 7. Germline-derived CDR1 and CDR2 are ENHRY and SYGVKD. The CDR3 sequence is 14 residues long. The CDR3 loop reads CAISPSTSGYEQYF. The DNA of the CDR3 is TGTGCCATCAGCCCAAGCACTAGCGGCTACGAGCAGTACTTC.

The chain has TRBV29-1 and TRBJ2-4, with TRBD1 matching over 7 bases. The CDR3 runs 14 residues. Looked up from germline, CDR1 is SQVTM and CDR2 is ANQGSEA. V lost 6 bases to trimming and J lost 3 bases; unmatched junction nucleotides: 8. CDR3 sequence reads: CSVDPTGRKNIQYF. For the CDR3, the DNA is TGCAGCGTGGATCCGACAGGGCGCAAAAACATTCAGTACTTC.

The V gene is TRBV2, the J gene TRBJ2-7; 7 bases line up with TRBD1. The CDR3 consists of 15 residues. CDR1 is SNHLY, CDR2 FYNNEI, per germline. Trimming took 4 bases from V and 0 from J; bases not matched to a gene: 6. CDR3 loop: CASSGSGTVSYEQYF. The CDR3 bases are TGTGCCAGCAGTGGTTCCGGGACAGTCTCCTACGAGCAGTACTTC. The full variable domain, with the rest looked up from reference TRBV2 and TRBJ2-7, is EPEVTQTPSHQVTQMGQEVILRCVPISNHLYFYWYRQILGQKVEFLVSFYNNEISEKSEIFDDQFSVERPDGSNFTLKIRSTKLEDSAMYFCASSGSGTVSYEQYFGPGTRLTVT.

V and J are TRBV7-9 and TRBJ2-2; 8 positions agree with TRBD1. CDR3 length: 15 amino acids. CDR1 and CDR2 from the germline V gene are SEHNR and FQNEAQ (reference sequence). V was pared by 5 bases and J by 3 bases, with 5 bases of the junction left unmatched. For the CDR3, the DNA is TGTGCCAGCAGCCCAGAACAGGGGGACACCGGGGAGCTGTTTTTT. Its translation: CASSPEQGDTGELFF.

The sample holds a few counts of this clonotype. This chain uses TRBV6-1 with TRBJ2-7; TRBD1 agrees at 8 bases. The V gene end was trimmed by 8 bases and the J gene end by 2 bases; junction bases not matched to a gene: 8. The CDR3 is 14 amino acids. The germline CDR1 and CDR2 sequences are MNHNS and SASEGT. The CDR3 protein is CASAPGTGAYEQYF. CDR3 in DNA: TGTGCCAGCGCCCCGGGGACAGGAGCCTACGAGCAGTACTTC.

The chain links TRBV12-3 or TRBV12-4 to TRBJ2-2; D tentatively reads TRBD1 or TRBD2 (5 bases each). V lost 6 bases to trimming and J lost 5 bases, with 13 bases between them. This CDR3 is built from 14 residues. CDR3 DNA sequence: TGTGCCAGCAGCCCGGGGCTAGTAACCGGGGAGCTGTTTTTT. Encoded protein: CASSPGLVTGELFF.

V gene TRBV5-1 combines with J gene TRBJ2-6; 9 bases fit TRBD1. The germline CDR1 and CDR2 sequences are SGHRS and YFSETQ. The CDR3 covers 20 residues. Trimming took 4 bases from V and 0 from J; bases not matched to a gene: 14. The DNA for the CDR3 is TGCGCCAGCAGCGGGGACAGGGTGGATATCGTTGGCTCTGGGGCCAACGTCCTGACTTTC. Its translation: CASSGDRVDIVGSGANVLTF.